A selection of T cell receptor beta chains follows, all from one sample in a study of a mutant IDH1 vaccine in newly diagnosed glioma. Profiling relied on immunoSEQ multiplex PCR, and the TCRdb table lists in-frame clones only, not all of them. In the table there are about 46,000 clones, roughly 92% of which are singletons. Their recognized antigens are unknown. Sample: PBMCs, taken from a glioma patient whose treatment included an IDH1 peptide vaccine. Receptor source: a man in his fifties with glioma. The CDR3 runs from the conserved cysteine through the conserved F or W. D genes are given only for firm matches. Clone size is shown for a subset of rows, as once, few, many or a class of expanded clone.

clone_size: -
j_call: TRBJ2-1
d_call: TRBD1
v_call: TRBV5-1
cdr3_aa: CASSIRDRGYNEQFF
cdr3_nt: TGCGCCAGCAGCATCCGGGACAGAGGGTACAATGAGCAGTTCTTC

clone_size: -
j_call: TRBJ2-7
d_call: -
v_call: TRBV28
cdr3_aa: CASSIQDYEQYF
cdr3_nt: TGTGCCAGCAGTATACAGGACTACGAGCAGTACTTC

clone_size: -
j_call: TRBJ1-2
d_call: -
v_call: TRBV7-8
cdr3_aa: CASSPRVGHRDYGYTF
cdr3_nt: TGTGCCAGCAGCCCGAGGGTTGGGCACAGAGACTATGGCTACACCTTC

clone_size: -
j_call: TRBJ1-2
d_call: TRBD1
v_call: TRBV7-9
cdr3_aa: CASSGSTGTSYGYTF
cdr3_nt: TGTGCCAGCAGCGGGTCGACAGGGACTTCATATGGCTACACCTTC

clone_size: -
j_call: TRBJ2-2
d_call: -
v_call: TRBV7-8
cdr3_aa: CASSLPGPKLAGELFF
cdr3_nt: TGTGCCAGCAGCCTCCCCGGGCCAAAATTAGCCGGGGAGCTGTTTTTT

clone_size: -
j_call: TRBJ2-7
d_call: TRBD1
v_call: TRBV10-3
cdr3_aa: CAIKTGNSGTYEQYF
cdr3_nt: TGTGCCATCAAGACAGGGAATTCGGGAACCTACGAGCAGTACTTC

clone_size: -
j_call: TRBJ1-2
d_call: -
v_call: TRBV28
cdr3_aa: CAILGVNYGYTF
cdr3_nt: TGTGCCATCCTGGGGGTGAACTATGGCTACACCTTC

clone_size: once
j_call: TRBJ2-4
d_call: -
v_call: TRBV9
cdr3_aa: CASSVSRSAKNIQYF
cdr3_nt: TGTGCCAGCAGCGTCAGCAGGTCGGCCAAAAACATTCAGTACTTC

clone_size: -
j_call: TRBJ1-1
d_call: -
v_call: TRBV7-9
cdr3_aa: CASSFRSAEAFF
cdr3_nt: TGTGCCAGCAGCTTCCGATCAGCTGAAGCTTTCTTT

clone_size: -
j_call: TRBJ1-1
d_call: -
v_call: TRBV19
cdr3_aa: CASSYLVRGQLRTEAFF
cdr3_nt: TGTGCCAGTAGTTACCTCGTAAGGGGCCAGCTACGCACTGAAGCTTTCTTT

clone_size: -
j_call: TRBJ2-6
d_call: -
v_call: TRBV30
cdr3_aa: CAWKWRSGANVLTF
cdr3_nt: TGTGCCTGGAAATGGCGCTCTGGGGCCAACGTCCTGACTTTC

clone_size: -
j_call: TRBJ1-1
d_call: TRBD1
v_call: TRBV19
cdr3_aa: CASTLFGQGQMNTEAFF
cdr3_nt: TGTGCCAGTACCTTATTTGGACAGGGACAGATGAACACTGAAGCTTTCTTT

clone_size: -
j_call: TRBJ2-7
d_call: -
v_call: TRBV4-1
cdr3_aa: CASSQDWPSGGHYEQYF
cdr3_nt: TGCGCCAGCAGCCAAGATTGGCCGTCGGGGGGCCACTACGAGCAGTACTTC

clone_size: -
j_call: TRBJ2-1
d_call: -
v_call: TRBV29-1
cdr3_aa: CSVSDMGLRNEQFF
cdr3_nt: TGCAGCGTTTCAGACATGGGATTAAGAAATGAGCAGTTCTTC

clone_size: -
j_call: TRBJ1-4
d_call: -
v_call: TRBV7-8
cdr3_aa: CASSSNRETNEKLFF
cdr3_nt: TGTGCCAGCAGCTCAAACAGAGAGACTAATGAAAAACTGTTTTTT

clone_size: -
j_call: TRBJ2-1
d_call: -
v_call: TRBV2
cdr3_aa: CARSMIRNEQFF
cdr3_nt: TGTGCCAGGTCCATGATCAGGAATGAGCAGTTCTTC

clone_size: -
j_call: TRBJ2-1
d_call: TRBD1
v_call: TRBV7-9
cdr3_aa: CASSLAGTGFKFF
cdr3_nt: TGTGCCAGCAGCTTAGCCGGGACAGGATTCAAGTTCTTC